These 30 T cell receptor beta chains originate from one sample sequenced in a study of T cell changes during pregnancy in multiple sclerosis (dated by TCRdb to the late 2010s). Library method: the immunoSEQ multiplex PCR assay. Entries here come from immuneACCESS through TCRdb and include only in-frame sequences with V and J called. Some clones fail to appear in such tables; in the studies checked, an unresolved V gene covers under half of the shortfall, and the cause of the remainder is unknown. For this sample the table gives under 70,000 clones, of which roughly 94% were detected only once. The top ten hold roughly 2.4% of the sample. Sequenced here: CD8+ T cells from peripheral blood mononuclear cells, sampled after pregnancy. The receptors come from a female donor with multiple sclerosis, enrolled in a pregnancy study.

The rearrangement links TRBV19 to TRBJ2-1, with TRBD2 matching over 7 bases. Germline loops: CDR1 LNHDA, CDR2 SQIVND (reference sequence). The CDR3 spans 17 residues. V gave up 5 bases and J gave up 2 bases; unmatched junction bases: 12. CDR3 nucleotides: TGTGCCAGTAGTCTCCCCGGACTGGCGGGAGCCTACAATGAGCAGTTCTTC. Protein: CASSLPGLAGAYNEQFF.

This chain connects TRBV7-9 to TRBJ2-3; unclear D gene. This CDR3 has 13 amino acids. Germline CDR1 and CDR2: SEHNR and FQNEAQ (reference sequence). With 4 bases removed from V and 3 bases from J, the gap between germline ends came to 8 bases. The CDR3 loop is CASSSEPTDTQYF. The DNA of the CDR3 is TGTGCCAGCAGCTCAGAACCAACAGATACGCAGTATTTT.

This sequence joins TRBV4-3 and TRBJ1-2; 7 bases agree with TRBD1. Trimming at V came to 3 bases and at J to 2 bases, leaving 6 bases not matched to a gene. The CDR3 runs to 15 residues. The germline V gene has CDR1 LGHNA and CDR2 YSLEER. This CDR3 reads CASSQTSGQNYGYTF. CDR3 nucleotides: TGCGCCAGCAGCCAGACCTCGGGACAGAACTATGGCTACACCTTC.

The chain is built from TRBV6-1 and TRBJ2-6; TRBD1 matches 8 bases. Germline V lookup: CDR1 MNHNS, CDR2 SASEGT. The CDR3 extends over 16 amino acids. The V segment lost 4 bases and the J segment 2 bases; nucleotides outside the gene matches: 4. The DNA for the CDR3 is TGTGCCAGCAGTGCCCGGACAGGGACTGGGGCCAACGTCCTGACTTTC. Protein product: CASSARTGTGANVLTF.

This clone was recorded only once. The CDR3 region has the DNA TGCGCCAGCAGCTTGGGACAGGGGCTTGACACTGAAGCTTTCTTT. Residues: CASSLGQGLDTEAFF. This chain links TRBV5-1 with TRBJ1-1, with 8 nucleotides matching TRBD1. V shed 0 bases, J shed 3 bases, and the junction held 4 bases outside the gene matches. Germline V gene data show CDR1 as SGHRS and CDR2 as YFSETQ. The CDR3 length is 15 residues.

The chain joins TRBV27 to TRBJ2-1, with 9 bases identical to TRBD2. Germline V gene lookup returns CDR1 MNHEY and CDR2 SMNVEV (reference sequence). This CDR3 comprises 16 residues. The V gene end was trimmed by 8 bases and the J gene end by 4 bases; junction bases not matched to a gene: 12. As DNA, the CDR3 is TGTGCCAGCGGGATCTTTAGCGGGAGCCGGTACAATGAGCAGTTCTTC. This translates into CASGIFSGSRYNEQFF.

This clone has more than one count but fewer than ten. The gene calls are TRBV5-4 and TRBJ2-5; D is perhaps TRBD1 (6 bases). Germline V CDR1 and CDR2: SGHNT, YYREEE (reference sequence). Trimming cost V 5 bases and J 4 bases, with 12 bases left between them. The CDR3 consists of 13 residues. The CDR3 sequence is CASRDRGRETQYF. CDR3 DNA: TGTGCCAGCAGGGATAGGGGGAGAGAGACCCAGTACTTC.

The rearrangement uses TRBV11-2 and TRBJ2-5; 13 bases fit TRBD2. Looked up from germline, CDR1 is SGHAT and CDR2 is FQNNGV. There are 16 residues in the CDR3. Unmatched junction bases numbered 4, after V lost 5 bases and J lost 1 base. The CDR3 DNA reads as TGTGCCAGCAGCCCTCGACTAGCGGGAGGCCAAGAGACCCAGTACTTC. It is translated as CASSPRLAGGQETQYF.

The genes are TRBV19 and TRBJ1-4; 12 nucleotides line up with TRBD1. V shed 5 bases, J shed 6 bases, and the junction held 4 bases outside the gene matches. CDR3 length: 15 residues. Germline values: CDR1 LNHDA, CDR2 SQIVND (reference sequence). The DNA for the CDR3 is TGTGCCAGTAGTCTGGGACAGGGGGCAGATGAAAAACTGTTTTTT. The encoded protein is CASSLGQGADEKLFF.

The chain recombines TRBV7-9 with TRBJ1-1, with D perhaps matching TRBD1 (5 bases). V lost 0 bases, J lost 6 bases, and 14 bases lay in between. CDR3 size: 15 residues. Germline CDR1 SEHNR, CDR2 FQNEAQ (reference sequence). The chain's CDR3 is CASSLAGPGQPEAFF. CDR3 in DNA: TGTGCCAGCAGCTTAGCCGGCCCAGGGCAGCCTGAAGCTTTCTTT.

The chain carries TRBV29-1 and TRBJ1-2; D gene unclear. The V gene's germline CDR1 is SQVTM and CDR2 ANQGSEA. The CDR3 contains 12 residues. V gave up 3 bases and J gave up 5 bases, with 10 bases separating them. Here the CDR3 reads CSVETLEYGYTF. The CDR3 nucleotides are TGCAGCGTTGAGACTCTTGAGTATGGCTACACCTTC.

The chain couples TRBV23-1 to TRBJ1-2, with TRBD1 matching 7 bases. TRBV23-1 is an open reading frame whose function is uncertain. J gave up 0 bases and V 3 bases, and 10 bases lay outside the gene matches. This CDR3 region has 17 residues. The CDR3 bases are TGCGCCAGCAGTCACGGAGAGGGGGCAGGGCCTAACTATGGCTACACCTTC. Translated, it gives CASSHGEGAGPNYGYTF.

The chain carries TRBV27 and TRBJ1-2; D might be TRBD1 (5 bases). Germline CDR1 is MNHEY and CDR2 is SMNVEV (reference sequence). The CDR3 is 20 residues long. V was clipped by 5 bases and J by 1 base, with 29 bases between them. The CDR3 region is CASSLMRVGEGAWLNYGYTF. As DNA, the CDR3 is TGTGCCAGCAGTCTAATGAGAGTAGGGGAAGGGGCCTGGCTTAACTATGGCTACACCTTC.

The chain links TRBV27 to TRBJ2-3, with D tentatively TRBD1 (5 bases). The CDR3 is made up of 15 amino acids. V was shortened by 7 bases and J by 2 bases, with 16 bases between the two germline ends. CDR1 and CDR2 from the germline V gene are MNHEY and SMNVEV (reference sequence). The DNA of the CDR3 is TGTGCCAGCACCCTCCCCGGACATAACACAGATACGCAGTATTTT. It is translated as CASTLPGHNTDTQYF.

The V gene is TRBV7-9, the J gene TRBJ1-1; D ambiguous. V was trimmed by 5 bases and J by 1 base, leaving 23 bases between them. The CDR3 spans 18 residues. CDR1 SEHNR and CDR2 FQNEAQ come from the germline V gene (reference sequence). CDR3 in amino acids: CASSPVGGTPGGNTEAFF. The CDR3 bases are TGTGCCAGCAGCCCTGTTGGAGGTACTCCCGGAGGGAACACTGAAGCTTTCTTT.

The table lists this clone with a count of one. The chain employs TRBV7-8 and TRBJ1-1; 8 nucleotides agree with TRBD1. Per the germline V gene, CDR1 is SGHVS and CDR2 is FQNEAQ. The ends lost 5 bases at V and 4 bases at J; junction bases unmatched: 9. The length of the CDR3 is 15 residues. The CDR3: CASSPTQGAATEAFF. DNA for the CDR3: TGTGCCAGCAGCCCGACCCAGGGGGCGGCCACTGAAGCTTTCTTT.

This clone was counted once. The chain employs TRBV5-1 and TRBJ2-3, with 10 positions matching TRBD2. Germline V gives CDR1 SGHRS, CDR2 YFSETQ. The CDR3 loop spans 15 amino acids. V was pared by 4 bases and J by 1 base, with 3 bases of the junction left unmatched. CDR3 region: CASSPGTSGTDTQYF. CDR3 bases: TGCGCCAGCAGCCCCGGGACTAGCGGCACAGATACGCAGTATTTT. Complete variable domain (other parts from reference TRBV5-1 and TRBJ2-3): KAGVTQTPRYLIKTRGQQVTLSCSPISGHRSVSWYQQTPGQGLQFLFEYFSETQRNKGNFPGRFSGRQFSNSRSEMNVSTLELGDSALYLCASSPGTSGTDTQYFGPGTRLTVL.

The CDR3 DNA is TGTGCCAGCAGTCCGGTAACCGGGGAGCTGTTTTTT. Translated, it gives CASSPVTGELFF. The rearrangement joins TRBV28 to TRBJ2-2, with D unresolved. Looked up from germline, CDR1 is MDHEN and CDR2 is SYDVKM. This CDR3 contains 12 residues. Trimming stripped 5 bases from V and 5 bases from J, with 6 bases between.

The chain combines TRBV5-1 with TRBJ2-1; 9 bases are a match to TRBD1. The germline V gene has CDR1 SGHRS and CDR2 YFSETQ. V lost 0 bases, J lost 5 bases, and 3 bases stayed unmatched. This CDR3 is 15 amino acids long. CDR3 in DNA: TGCGCCAGCAGCTTGGAGGGACAGGGAGACAATGAGCAGTTCTTC. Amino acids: CASSLEGQGDNEQFF.

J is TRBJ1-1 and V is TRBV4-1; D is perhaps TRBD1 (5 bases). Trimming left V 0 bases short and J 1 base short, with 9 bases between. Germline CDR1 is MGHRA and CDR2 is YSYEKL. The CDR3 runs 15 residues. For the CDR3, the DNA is TGCGCCAGCAGCCAAGATGGCAGGGCGAACACTGAAGCTTTCTTT. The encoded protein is CASSQDGRANTEAFF.

The DNA for the CDR3 is TGTGCCAGCAGCCCCCCGGGATTTGTGAGGGAGGATGGCTACACCTTC. Its translation: CASSPPGFVREDGYTF. The chain joins TRBV7-9 to TRBJ1-2; D uncertain. V gave up 5 bases and J gave up 6 bases, with 22 bases separating them. CDR3 length equals 16 residues. Germline CDR1 SEHNR, CDR2 FQNEAQ (reference sequence).

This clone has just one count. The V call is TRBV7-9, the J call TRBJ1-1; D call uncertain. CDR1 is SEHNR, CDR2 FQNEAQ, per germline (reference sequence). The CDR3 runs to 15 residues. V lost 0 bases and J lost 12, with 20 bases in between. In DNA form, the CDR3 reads TGTGCCAGCAGCTTAGCAGAGAGGACCCACGGGAAACCTTTCTTT. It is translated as CASSLAERTHGKPFF.

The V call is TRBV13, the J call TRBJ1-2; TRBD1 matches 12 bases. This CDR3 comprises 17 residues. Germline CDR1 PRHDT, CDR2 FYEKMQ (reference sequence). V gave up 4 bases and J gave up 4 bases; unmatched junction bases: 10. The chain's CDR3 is CASSSEEGTGGSYGYTF. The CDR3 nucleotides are TGTGCCAGCAGCTCAGAAGAGGGGACAGGGGGCAGCTATGGCTACACCTTC.

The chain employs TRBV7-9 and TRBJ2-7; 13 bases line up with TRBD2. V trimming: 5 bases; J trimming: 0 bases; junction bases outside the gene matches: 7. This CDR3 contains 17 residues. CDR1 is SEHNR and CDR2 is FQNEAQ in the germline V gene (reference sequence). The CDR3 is CASSLGTSGIGSYEQYF. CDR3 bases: TGTGCCAGCAGCCTGGGGACTAGCGGGATAGGCTCCTACGAGCAGTACTTC.

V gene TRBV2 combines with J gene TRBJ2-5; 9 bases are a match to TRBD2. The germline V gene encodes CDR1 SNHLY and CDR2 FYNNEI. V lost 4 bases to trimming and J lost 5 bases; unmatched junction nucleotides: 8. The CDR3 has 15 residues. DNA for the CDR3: TGTGCCAGCAGTGGCGGGAGGGCCTTTGGGGAGACCCAGTACTTC. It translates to CASSGGRAFGETQYF.

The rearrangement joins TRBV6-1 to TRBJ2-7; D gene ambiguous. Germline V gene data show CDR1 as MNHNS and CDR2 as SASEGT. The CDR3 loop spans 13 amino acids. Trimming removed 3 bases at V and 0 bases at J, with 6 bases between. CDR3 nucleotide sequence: TGTGCCAGCAGTGATCAGGTCTCCTACGAGCAGTACTTC. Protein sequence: CASSDQVSYEQYF.

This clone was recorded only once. The CDR3 region has the DNA TGTGCCAGCAGTAGCTGGACAGGGAGACAAGAGACCCAGTACTTC. Protein sequence: CASSSWTGRQETQYF. The rearrangement joins TRBV27 to TRBJ2-5; 8 nucleotides line up with TRBD1. V was pared by 5 bases and J by 2 bases, with 7 bases of the junction left unmatched. The CDR3 contains 15 residues. CDR1 and CDR2 from the germline V gene are MNHEY and SMNVEV (reference sequence).

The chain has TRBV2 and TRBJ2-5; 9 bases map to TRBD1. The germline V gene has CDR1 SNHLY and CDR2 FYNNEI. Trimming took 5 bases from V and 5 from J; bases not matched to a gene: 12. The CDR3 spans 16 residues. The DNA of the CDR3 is TGTGCCAGCAGTAGCCAGCGGGACAGGGCGGCGGAGACCCAGTACTTC. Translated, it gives CASSSQRDRAAETQYF.

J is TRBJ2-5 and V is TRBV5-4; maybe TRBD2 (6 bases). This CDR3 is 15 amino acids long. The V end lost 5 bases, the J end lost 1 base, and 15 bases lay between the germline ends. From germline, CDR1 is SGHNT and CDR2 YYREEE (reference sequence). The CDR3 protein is CASSSTGSTQETQYF. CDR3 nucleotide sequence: TGTGCCAGCAGTTCGACCGGGAGTACCCAAGAGACCCAGTACTTC.

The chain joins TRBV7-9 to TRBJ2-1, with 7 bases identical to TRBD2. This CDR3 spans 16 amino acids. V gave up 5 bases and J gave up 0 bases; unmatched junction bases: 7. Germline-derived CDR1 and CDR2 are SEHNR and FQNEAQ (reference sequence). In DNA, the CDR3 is TGTGCCAGCAGCCCGAGAGGCGGGAGCTCCTACAATGAGCAGTTCTTC. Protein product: CASSPRGGSSYNEQFF. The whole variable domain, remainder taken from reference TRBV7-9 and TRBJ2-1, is DTGVSQNPRHKITKRGQNVTFRCDPISEHNRLYWYRQTLGQGPEFLTYFQNEAQLEKSRLLSDRFSAERPKGSFSTLEIQRTEQGDSAMYLCASSPRGGSSYNEQFFGPGTRLTVL.